The 4 T cell receptor beta chains listed next were all sequenced from one sample in a study of radiotherapy plus CTLA-4 blockade in lung cancer. This table comes from immunoSEQ multiplex PCR, and its TCRdb copy is limited to in-frame clones, with some not included. The sample has around 77,000 clones, roughly four fifths seen once. This specimen consisted of peripheral blood, obtained from a patient treated with radiotherapy plus ipilimumab. These receptors all stem from a human donor with non-small cell lung cancer whose response to radiotherapy plus ipilimumab could not be evaluated.

The chain is built from TRBV10-2 and TRBJ2-5, with D possibly being TRBD2 (5 bases). The CDR3 consists of 14 residues. The V end lost 4 bases, the J end lost 1 base, and 10 bases lay between the germline ends. CDR1 and CDR2 (germline): WSHSY, SAAADI. The CDR3 is CASSVPDFQETQYF. Here the CDR3 DNA reads TGCGCCAGCAGTGTGCCGGACTTCCAAGAGACCCAGTACTTC.

The rearrangement uses TRBV5-6 and TRBJ1-5, with TRBD1 matching over 7 bases. There are 17 residues in the CDR3. The V gene's germline CDR1 is SGHDT and CDR2 YYEEEE. Trimming cost V 4 bases and J 3 bases; bases outside gene matches: 13. The CDR3 here is CASSRERDRVDNQPQHF. In DNA form, the CDR3 reads TGTGCCAGCAGCCGAGAACGCGACAGGGTAGACAATCAGCCCCAGCATTTT.

As concerns this clone: This CDR3 is missing its conserved last phenylalanine or tryptophan, likely due to a read error. This sequence joins TRBV29-1 and TRBJ1-2; 7 bases match TRBD1. The CDR3 spans 15 residues. After removal of 1 base from V and 4 bases from J, the junction contained 9 bases not matched to a gene. CDR1 and CDR2 from the germline V gene are SQVTM and ANQGSEA. The CDR3 sequence is CSVEVPGGSSYGYTS. The CDR3 coding sequence is TGCAGCGTTGAAGTGCCAGGGGGTTCTAGCTATGGCTACACCTCC.

The chain is built from TRBV7-2 and TRBJ2-1; 11 bases align to TRBD2. The CDR3 runs to 15 residues. The junction had 4 bases not matched to a gene; V was cut back by 5 bases and J by 4 bases. In germline, CDR1 is SGHTA, CDR2 FQGNSA. The chain's CDR3 is CASSEGLAAYNEQFF. The CDR3 DNA reads as TGTGCCAGCAGCGAGGGACTAGCGGCTTACAATGAGCAGTTCTTC.